Listed here is a single T cell receptor beta chain. Its matching antigen is unknown. Germline assignment: CDR1 PRHDT and CDR2 FYEKMQ (reference sequence). The CDR3 runs 15 residues. The study sorted every CD8+ T cell subset in triplicate at 270,000 or so cells each. This entry belongs to a study of CXCR3-negative and CXCR3-positive naive CD8 T cells. The overall study: A total of 110 million to 150 million TRB reads was generated, with about 1.5 +/- 0.3 million per library. Regarding the study as a whole: TRB CDR3s were more hydrophobic in CXCR3-positive than in CXCR3-negative naive cells. Diversity ran similarly high across both naive subsets but far lower in memory CD8+ cells.

It was by 5' RACE with UMI labels that the TRB cDNA libraries were prepared. TCRdb reprocessed the 5' RACE reads and keeps a single row for each CDR3 protein, giving no DNA. This sample's table has approximately 98,000 distinct CDR3 sequences. The sample taken for sequencing was naive CXCR3+ CD8+ T cells from blood. The subset denotes: CD45RO-CCR7+CD27+CD95- naive CD8+ T cells expressing CXCR3 (TNR3+). This chain joins TRBV13 and TRBJ2-7; the TCRdb D gene call, TRBD2, has no DNA to confirm it. This TCR was sampled from a human donor in good health. Some clones in this sample may be carry-over from other donors' samples. The CDR3 sequence is CASSSPSVEGREQYF.